The 14 T cell receptor beta chains in this list originate from one sample, sequenced in a study of blood T cell repertoires in COVID-19. TCRdb's table, derived via immunoSEQ multiplex PCR, lists solely in-frame clones and lacks some. There are 280,000 or so clones in the sample; around 90% occur only once, and about 1.7% lies in the top ten. Material for sequencing was PBMCs or T cells enriched from blood (not recorded which). These receptors were taken from a woman aged 18-29 years with acute COVID-19.

The rearrangement uses TRBV28 and TRBJ1-6; D unresolved. In germline, CDR1 is MDHEN, CDR2 SYDVKM. There are 17 residues in the CDR3. V lost 3 bases to trimming and J lost 1 base, with 13 bases between them. For the CDR3, the DNA is TGTGCCAGCAGTTTCGGGAACGGACCTTCCTATAATTCACCCCTCCACTTT. Translation gives CASSFGNGPSYNSPLHF.

The genes are TRBV30 and TRBJ2-7; TRBD2 agrees at 12 bases. The CDR3 consists of 15 residues. The V segment lost 1 base and the J segment 2 bases; nucleotides outside the gene matches: 3. Germline CDR1 is GTSNPN and CDR2 is SVGIG (reference sequence). The CDR3 region is CAWSGGLAGTYEQYF. For the CDR3, the DNA is TGTGCCTGGAGTGGCGGACTAGCGGGAACCTACGAGCAGTACTTC.

The genes are TRBV27 and TRBJ1-2; 11 bases line up with TRBD1. The junction had 9 bases not matched to a gene; V was cut back by 4 bases and J by 8 bases. Germline V gene sequence: CDR1 MNHEY, CDR2 SMNVEV (reference sequence). The CDR3 is made up of 15 amino acids. In nucleotides, the CDR3 is TGTGCCAGCAGTTCCCGGACAGGGGGCGCGTGGGGCTACACCTTC. Amino acid sequence: CASSSRTGGAWGYTF.

This clone was recorded once. The V call is TRBV30, the J call TRBJ1-2, with 8 bases fitting TRBD1. With V trimmed by 7 bases and J by 7 bases, 8 bases remained unmatched. CDR1 GTSNPN and CDR2 SVGIG come from the germline V gene (reference sequence). The CDR3 consists of 12 residues. The CDR3 protein is CALADRAGGYTF. CDR3 bases: TGTGCCTTAGCGGACAGGGCGGGTGGCTACACCTTC. Complete variable domain (other parts from reference TRBV30 and TRBJ1-2): SQTIHQWPATLVQPVGSPLSLECTVEGTSNPNLYWYRQAAGRGLQLLFYSVGIGQISSEVPQNLSASRPQDRQFILSSKKLLLSDSGFYLCALADRAGGYTFGSGTRLTVV.

The chain employs TRBV25-1 and TRBJ2-5, with TRBD1 identical over 9 bases. V was pared by 6 bases and J by 4 bases, with 9 bases of the junction left unmatched. The CDR3 is 15 amino acids. The germline gives CDR1 MGHDK, CDR2 SYGVNS. The CDR3 bases are TGTGCCAGCAGCAGAGCGCGGACAGGGGTAGAGACCCAGTACTTC. Encoded protein: CASSRARTGVETQYF.

The chain carries TRBV30 and TRBJ2-1; D is undetermined. Trimming removed 8 bases at V and 7 bases at J, with 9 bases between. The CDR3 has 10 amino acids. The V gene's germline CDR1 is GTSNPN and CDR2 SVGIG (reference sequence). CDR3 bases: TGTGCCAGTCAGAGGAATGAGCAGTTCTTC. Translated: CASQRNEQFF.

The chain combines TRBV7-2 with TRBJ2-7; D is perhaps TRBD2 (7 bases). CDR3 length equals 14 residues. V dropped 2 bases and J dropped 6 bases, with 14 bases sitting between them. Germline V lookup: CDR1 SGHTA, CDR2 FQGNSA. CDR3 nucleotide sequence: TGTGCCAGCAGCTTATCCCGCGGGGGCGTCGAGCAGTACTTC. It yields the protein CASSLSRGGVEQYF.

The chain couples TRBV27 to TRBJ2-2, with TRBD1 matching 11 bases. There are 14 residues in the CDR3. The J segment lost 7 bases and the V segment lost 6 bases, leaving 4 bases of the junction unmatched. Germline V gives CDR1 MNHEY, CDR2 SMNVEV (reference sequence). As DNA, the CDR3 is TGTGCCAGCAGACGGGACAGGGGGTTCGGGGAGCTGTTTTTT. It is translated as CASRRDRGFGELFF.

This chain uses TRBV13 with TRBJ2-7; 8 positions agree with TRBD1. Germline CDR1 PRHDT, CDR2 FYEKMQ (reference sequence). The CDR3 sequence is 14 residues long. The V gene end was trimmed by 5 bases and the J gene end by 2 bases; junction bases not matched to a gene: 5. The CDR3 sequence is CASSPGTGTYEQYF. CDR3 bases: TGTGCCAGCAGCCCCGGGACAGGAACCTACGAGCAGTACTTC.

J is TRBJ1-5 and V is TRBV2; 7 nucleotides line up with TRBD1. CDR1 SNHLY and CDR2 FYNNEI come from the germline V gene. The CDR3 has 14 amino acids. The junction had 5 bases not matched to a gene; V was cut back by 4 bases and J by 5 bases. DNA for the CDR3: TGTGCCAGCAGTGGATGGACAGGAGATCAGCCCCAGCATTTT. As protein: CASSGWTGDQPQHF.

The chain combines TRBV9 with TRBJ2-7; 12 bases match TRBD2. Germline loops: CDR1 SGDLS, CDR2 YYNGEE. V shed 3 bases, J shed 6 bases, and the junction held 4 bases outside the gene matches. CDR3 length: 14 amino acids. The CDR3 DNA sequence: TGTGCCAGCAGCGCTGGACTAGCGGGAAGCGAGCAGTACTTC. Amino acid sequence: CASSAGLAGSEQYF.

This chain connects TRBV19 to TRBJ2-7; 9 bases align to TRBD1. The junction had 11 bases not matched to a gene; V was cut back by 7 bases and J by 7 bases. This CDR3 contains 14 residues. In germline, CDR1 is LNHDA, CDR2 SQIVND (reference sequence). CDR3 nucleotides: TGTGCCAGTACCCCGGGGGACAGGGCGGGTGAGCAGTACTTC. Translated, it gives CASTPGDRAGEQYF. Together with reference TRBV19 and TRBJ2-7, the CDR3 gives the full variable domain: DGGITQSPKYLFRKEGQNVTLSCEQNLNHDAMYWYRQDPGQGLRLIYYSQIVNDFQKGDIAEGYSVSREKKESFPLTVTSAQKNPTAFYLCASTPGDRAGEQYFGPGTRLTVT.

The V gene is TRBV13, the J gene TRBJ2-3; 9 nucleotides align to TRBD1. After removal of 5 bases from V and 4 bases from J, the junction contained 16 bases not matched to a gene. CDR1 is PRHDT and CDR2 is FYEKMQ in the germline V gene (reference sequence). The CDR3 runs 18 residues. CDR3 in amino acids: CASSHQKEQGAASDTQYF. The DNA for the CDR3 is TGTGCCAGCAGCCATCAAAAAGAACAGGGGGCTGCATCAGATACGCAGTATTTT.

V is TRBV7-3 and J is TRBJ1-1; D gene ambiguous. The CDR3 covers 13 residues. Germline V gene sequence: CDR1 SGHTA, CDR2 FQGTGA. V lost 2 bases and J lost 7, with 11 bases in between. CDR3 nucleotides: TGTGCCAGCAGCTTATCGGGGATTAATGAAGCTTTCTTT. Translation: CASSLSGINEAFF.